This is a list of T cell receptor beta chains from one sample in a study of cytomegalovirus exposure and HLA in healthy donors. TCRdb's table, derived via immunoSEQ multiplex PCR, lists solely in-frame clones and lacks some. The table records 200,000 or so clones, 75% to 85% of them present only once. Sample: PBMCs. Every receptor here comes from a woman younger than 30 in good health and CMV-seropositive. CDR3s include the opening cysteine and the closing phenylalanine or tryptophan. D genes are given only for firm matches. For some rows the clone size is stated as once, few or many, or as a class when expanded; others skip it.

d_call clone_size j_call v_call cdr3_nt cdr3_aa
. few TRBJ1-1 TRBV11-2 TGTGCCAGCAGCTTAGCCCAGGGACTCCAACGTGAAGCTTTCTTT CASSLAQGLQREAFF
. . TRBJ2-5 TRBV19 TGTGCCAGTAGTATCGTAGAAACCCCGGAGACCCAGTACTTC CASSIVETPETQYF
. . TRBJ1-1 TRBV12-5 TGTGCTAGTGGGCTCGGAGGGCGGCCCTCGGGCACTGAAGCTTTCTTT CASGLGGRPSGTEAFF
. few TRBJ2-1 TRBV11-3 TGTGCCAGCAGCCAGGATTCCTACAATGAGCAGTTCTTC CASSQDSYNEQFF
TRBD1 . TRBJ1-2 TRBV19 TGTGCCAGTAGTACAGGGACAGACCCACTCTATGGCTACACCTTC CASSTGTDPLYGYTF
TRBD2 . TRBJ2-1 TRBV9 TGTGCCAGCAGCGTAGGGGGGAGGGTTGATGAGCAGTTCTTC CASSVGGRVDEQFF
TRBD1 . TRBJ1-2 TRBV9 TGTGCCAGCAAAGCGGGGGGGACAGGGGGGAACTATGGCTACACCTTC CASKAGGTGGNYGYTF
TRBD2 . TRBJ2-2 TRBV6-4 TGTGCCAGCAGTCCGACTAGCGGGGGGGCCAGAACCGGGGAGCTGTTTTTT CASSPTSGGARTGELFF
. . TRBJ2-5 TRBV27 TGTGCCAGCAGTTTAAGCCAGGGCTGGCAAGAGACCCAGTACTTC CASSLSQGWQETQYF
. . TRBJ1-2 TRBV18 TGTGCCAGCTCACCCGAGCAGGACAGCTATGGCTACACCTTC CASSPEQDSYGYTF
. . TRBJ2-1 TRBV2 TGTGCCAGCAGCCCGGGGGCGGGAGTCTACAATGAGCAGTTCTTC CASSPGAGVYNEQFF
. . TRBJ2-1 TRBV6-1 TGTGCCAGCAAGAAGGGGGTGATGAATGAGCAGTTCTTC CASKKGVMNEQFF
. . TRBJ2-5 TRBV2 TGTGCCAGCAGCGCCGGGACAATAGAAGAGACCCAGTACTTC CASSAGTIEETQYF
. . TRBJ1-2 TRBV6-5 TGTGCCAGCCGGGGGTCCCTCCTCTATGGCTACACCTTC CASRGSLLYGYTF
TRBD1 . TRBJ1-6 TRBV5-8 TGTGCCAGCAGCATCGGACAGGGCCTCCCTATCGGTTCACCCCTCCACTTT CASSIGQGLPIGSPLHF
TRBD1 . TRBJ1-2 TRBV5-6 TGTGCCAGCAGAAAGACCGGGACAGGGGGGCACTATGGCTACACCTTC CASRKTGTGGHYGYTF
. . TRBJ2-2 TRBV6-4 TGTGCCAGCAGTTTCCGACTATACACCGGGGAGCTGTTTTTT CASSFRLYTGELFF
. . TRBJ2-3 TRBV6-5 TGTGCCAGCGGGCGGGGAGATACGCAGTATTTT CASGRGDTQYF
TRBD2 few TRBJ2-1 TRBV30 TGTGCCTGGACCCACGGGGTAGCGGGGCTAGACGAGCAGTTCTTC CAWTHGVAGLDEQFF
. . TRBJ1-5 TRBV15 TGTGCCACCAGCAGAGGCAGGGTCGGTGGCAATCAGCCCCAGCATTTT CATSRGRVGGNQPQHF
TRBD2 . TRBJ2-3 TRBV10-2 TGCGCCAGCAGTGGGACTAGCGGCCACACAGATACGCAGTATTTT CASSGTSGHTDTQYF
TRBD2 few TRBJ2-5 TRBV5-4 TGTGCCAGCAGCCCGACTAGCGGGTACCAAGAGACCCAGTACTTC CASSPTSGYQETQYF
. . TRBJ1-1 TRBV11-3 TGTGCCAGCAGCTTAGGGGGCGTCAGCACTGAAGCTTTCTTT CASSLGGVSTEAFF
. . TRBJ1-2 TRBV7-2 TGTGCCAGCAGCCCTACAGGGAGCTATGGCTACACCTTC CASSPTGSYGYTF
. . TRBJ1-1 TRBV6-5 TGTGCCAGCAGTTACTCGGGCCGGGGCACTGAAGCTTTCTTT CASSYSGRGTEAFF
. . TRBJ1-2 TRBV19 TGTGCCAGTAGTATTACCGGGGGTTACTATGGCTACACCTTC CASSITGGYYGYTF
. . TRBJ2-7 TRBV2 TGTGCCAGCAGTGAAAGGGACTCAAACGCCTACGAGCAGTACTTC CASSERDSNAYEQYF
. . TRBJ2-6 TRBV7-2 TGTGCCAGCAGTGGGGCGGCTGGGGCCAACGTCCTGACTTTC CASSGAAGANVLTF
TRBD2 . TRBJ2-5 TRBV4-2 TGTGCCAGCAGCCATGTGATAAAGGGAGGGGAAGAGACCCAGTACTTC CASSHVIKGGEETQYF
. . TRBJ1-2 TRBV5-1 TGCGCCAGCAGCCCCTCCCCGACAGGACATGCTTTTAGTTCCACCTTC CASSPSPTGHAFSSTF
TRBD1 . TRBJ1-6 TRBV5-4 TGTGCCACCAAAGCCCGACAGGGGGCGGATTCACCCCTCCACTTT CATKARQGADSPLHF
TRBD1 . TRBJ1-5 TRBV2 TGTGCCAGCAGTCGGGACAGAGCCAATCAGCCCCAGCATTTT CASSRDRANQPQHF
TRBD2 . TRBJ2-3 TRBV7-6 TGTGCCAGCAGCTTAGCCCACGGGGGGAGCACAGATACGCAGTATTTT CASSLAHGGSTDTQYF
. once TRBJ2-2 TRBV5-5 TGTGCCAGCAGCTTGAATTGGGCTATCACCGGGGAGCTGTTTTTT CASSLNWAITGELFF
. . TRBJ2-7 TRBV4-2 TGTGCCAGCAGCCAAATGAAGGGGTCCTACGAGCAGTACTTC CASSQMKGSYEQYF
. . TRBJ2-2 TRBV6-1 TGTGCCAGCAGTGGCCAGGGGGCGGGGGTCGGGGAGCTGTTTTTT CASSGQGAGVGELFF
. few TRBJ2-2 TRBV10-3 TGTGCCATCAGTGACCCCGGCGGGGAGCTGTTTTTT CAISDPGGELFF
. . TRBJ1-1 TRBV28 TGTGCCAGCAGGGGGCGTAATGTGGGAGGACCCACTGAAGCTTTCTTT CASRGRNVGGPTEAFF
TRBD1 once TRBJ2-3 TRBV9 TGTGCCAGCAGCAGACAGGGACAGGGGGTAGATACGCAGTATTTT CASSRQGQGVDTQYF